A single T cell receptor (beta chain) is shown here with its context. This sample was included in a study of beta chain features in type 1 diabetes. Sequencing targeted expressed TCRB transcripts, as all isolated RNA had been reverse transcribed. Produced via immunoSEQ multiplex PCR; TCRdb's table is partial and in-frame only. The repertoire holds under 900,000 clones, with roughly 17% as singletons. Germline CDR1 is SGHVS and CDR2 is FQNEAQ. With 5 bases clipped from V and 5 bases from J, the junction kept 8 bases outside the gene matches. The CDR3 runs to 14 residues. This rearrangement joins TRBV7-8 to TRBJ1-2; 7 bases align to TRBD1. The sequenced material came from naive CD4+ T cells from blood. The TCR was taken from a woman between 18 and 29 years old in good health. CDR3: CASSPRQGFYGYTF. CDR3 sequence (DNA): TGTGCCAGCAGCCCTCGACAGGGTTTTTATGGCTACACCTTC.